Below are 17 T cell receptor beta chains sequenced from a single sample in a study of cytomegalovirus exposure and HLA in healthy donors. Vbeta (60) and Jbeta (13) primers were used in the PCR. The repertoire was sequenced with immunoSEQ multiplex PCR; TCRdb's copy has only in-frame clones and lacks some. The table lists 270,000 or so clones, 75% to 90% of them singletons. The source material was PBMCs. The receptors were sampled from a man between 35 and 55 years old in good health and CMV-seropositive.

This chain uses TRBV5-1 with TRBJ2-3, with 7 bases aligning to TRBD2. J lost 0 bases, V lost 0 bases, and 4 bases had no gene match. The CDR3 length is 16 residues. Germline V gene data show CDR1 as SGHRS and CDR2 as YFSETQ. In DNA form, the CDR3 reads TGCGCCAGCAGCTTGGAGGGCGGGAGTAGCACAGATACGCAGTATTTT. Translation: CASSLEGGSSTDTQYF.

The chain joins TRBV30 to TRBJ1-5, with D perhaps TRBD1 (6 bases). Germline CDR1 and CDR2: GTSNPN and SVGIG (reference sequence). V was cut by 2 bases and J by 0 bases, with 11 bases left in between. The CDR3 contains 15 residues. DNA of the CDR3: TGTGCCTGGAGTCTGGACAGTCTTAGCAATCAGCCCCAGCATTTT. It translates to CAWSLDSLSNQPQHF.

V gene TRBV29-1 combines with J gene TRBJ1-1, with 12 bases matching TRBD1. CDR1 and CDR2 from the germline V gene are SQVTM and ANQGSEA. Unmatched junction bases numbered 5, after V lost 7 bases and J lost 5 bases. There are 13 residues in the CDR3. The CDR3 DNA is TGCAGCGCTGGGACAGGGGGCCGGACTGAAGCTTTCTTT. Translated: CSAGTGGRTEAFF.

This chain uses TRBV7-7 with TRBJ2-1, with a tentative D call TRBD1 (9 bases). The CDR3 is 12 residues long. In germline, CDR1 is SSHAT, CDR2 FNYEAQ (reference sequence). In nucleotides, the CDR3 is TGTGCTAGCGGGACAGGGAGCAATGAGCAGTTCTTC. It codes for CASGTGSNEQFF.

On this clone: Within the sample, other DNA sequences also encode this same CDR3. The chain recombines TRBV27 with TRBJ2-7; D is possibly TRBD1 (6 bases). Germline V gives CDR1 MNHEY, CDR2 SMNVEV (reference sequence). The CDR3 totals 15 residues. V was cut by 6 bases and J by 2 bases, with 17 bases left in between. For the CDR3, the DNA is TGTGCCAGCAGCCCAAATGCACAGGGAACCTACGAGCAGTACTTC. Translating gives CASSPNAQGTYEQYF.

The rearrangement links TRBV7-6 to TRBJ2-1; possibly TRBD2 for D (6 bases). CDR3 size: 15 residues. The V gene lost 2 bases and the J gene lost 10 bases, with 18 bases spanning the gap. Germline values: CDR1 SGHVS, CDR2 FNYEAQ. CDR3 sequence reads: CASSLFRESVPEQFF. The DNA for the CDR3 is TGTGCCAGCAGCTTATTCCGGGAGTCTGTTCCGGAGCAGTTCTTC.

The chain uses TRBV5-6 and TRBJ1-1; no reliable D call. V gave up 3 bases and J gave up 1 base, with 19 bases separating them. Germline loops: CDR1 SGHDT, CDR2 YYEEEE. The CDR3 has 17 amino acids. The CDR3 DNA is TGTGCCAGCAGCTCCCTAATAGAACAGTGGGCGAACACTGAAGCTTTCTTT. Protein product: CASSSLIEQWANTEAFF.

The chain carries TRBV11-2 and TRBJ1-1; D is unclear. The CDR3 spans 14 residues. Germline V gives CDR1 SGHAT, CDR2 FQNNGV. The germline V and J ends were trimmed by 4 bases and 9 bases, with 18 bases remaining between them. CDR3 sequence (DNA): TGTGCCAGCAGCTCGGGCCTAGGAGGAAGGAAAGCTTTCTTT. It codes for CASSSGLGGRKAFF.

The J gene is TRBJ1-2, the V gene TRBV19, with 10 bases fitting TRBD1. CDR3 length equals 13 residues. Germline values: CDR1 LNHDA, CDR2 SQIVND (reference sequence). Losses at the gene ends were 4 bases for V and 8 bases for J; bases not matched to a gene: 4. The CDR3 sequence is CASSTGTGVGYTF. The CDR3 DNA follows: TGTGCCAGTAGTACCGGGACAGGGGTCGGCTACACCTTC.

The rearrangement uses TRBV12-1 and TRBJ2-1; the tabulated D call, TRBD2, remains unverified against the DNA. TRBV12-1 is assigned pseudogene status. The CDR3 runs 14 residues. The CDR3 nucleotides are TGTGCCAGCAGCTTTGTCCTTGCCTACAATGAGCAGTTCTTC. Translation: CASSFVLAYNEQFF.

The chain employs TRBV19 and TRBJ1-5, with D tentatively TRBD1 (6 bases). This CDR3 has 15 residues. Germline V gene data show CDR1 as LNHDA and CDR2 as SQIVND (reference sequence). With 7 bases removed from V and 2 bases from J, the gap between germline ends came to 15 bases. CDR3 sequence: CASTPGSGGNQPQHF. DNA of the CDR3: TGTGCCAGTACCCCTGGGTCAGGGGGCAATCAGCCCCAGCATTTT.

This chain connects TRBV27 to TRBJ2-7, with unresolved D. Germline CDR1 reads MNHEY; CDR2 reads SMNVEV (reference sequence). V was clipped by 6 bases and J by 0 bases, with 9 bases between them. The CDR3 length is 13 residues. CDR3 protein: CASRGGSSYEQYF. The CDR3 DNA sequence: TGTGCCAGCAGAGGCGGCAGCTCCTACGAGCAGTACTTC.

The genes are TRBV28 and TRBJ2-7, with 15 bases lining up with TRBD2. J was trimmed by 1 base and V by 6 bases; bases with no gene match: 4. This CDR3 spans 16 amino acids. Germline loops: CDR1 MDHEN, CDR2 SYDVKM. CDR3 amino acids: CASSRGLAGGSYEQYF. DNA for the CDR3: TGTGCCAGCAGCCGAGGACTAGCGGGGGGGTCCTACGAGCAGTACTTC.

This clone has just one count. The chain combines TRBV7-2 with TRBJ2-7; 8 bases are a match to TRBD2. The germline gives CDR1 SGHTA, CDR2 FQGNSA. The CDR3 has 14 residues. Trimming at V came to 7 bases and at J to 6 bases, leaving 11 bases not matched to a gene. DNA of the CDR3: TGTGCCAGCACCAGAGCGGGAGCGCGGGGCGAGCAGTACTTC. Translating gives CASTRAGARGEQYF. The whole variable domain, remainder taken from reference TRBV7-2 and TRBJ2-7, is GAGVSQSPSNKVTEKGKDVELRCDPISGHTALYWYRQSLGQGLEFLIYFQGNSAPDKSGLPSDRFSAERTGGSVSTLTIQRTQQEDSAVYLCASTRAGARGEQYFGPGTRLTVT.

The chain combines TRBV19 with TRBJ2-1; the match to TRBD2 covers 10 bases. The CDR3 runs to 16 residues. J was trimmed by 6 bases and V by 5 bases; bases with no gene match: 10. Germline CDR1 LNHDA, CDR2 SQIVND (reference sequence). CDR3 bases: TGTGCCAGTAGTGCAGCTAGCGGGAGAGGGGTCAATGAGCAGTTCTTC. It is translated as CASSAASGRGVNEQFF.

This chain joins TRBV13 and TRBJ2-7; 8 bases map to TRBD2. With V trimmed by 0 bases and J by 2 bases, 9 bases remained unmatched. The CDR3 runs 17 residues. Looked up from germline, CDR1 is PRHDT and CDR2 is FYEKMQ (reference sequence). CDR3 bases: TGTGCCAGCAGCTTAGGCCTCTCGGCGGGAGGAGCCTACGAGCAGTACTTC. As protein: CASSLGLSAGGAYEQYF.

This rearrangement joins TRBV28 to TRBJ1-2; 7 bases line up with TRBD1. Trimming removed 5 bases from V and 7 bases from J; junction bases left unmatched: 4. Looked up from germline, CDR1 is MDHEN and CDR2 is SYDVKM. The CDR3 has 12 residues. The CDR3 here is CASSTGDGGYTF. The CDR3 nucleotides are TGTGCCAGCAGTACAGGGGATGGTGGCTACACCTTC.